This T cell receptor beta chain is from a study of blood T cell repertoires in COVID-19. Study in general: Specimens from acute and convalescent COVID-19 originated in the United States, Italy and Spain. PBMCs, B-cell-depleted T cells, or T cells provided the cDNA or gDNA that made up the material.

Losses at the gene ends were 3 bases for V and 1 base for J; bases not matched to a gene: 3. The length of the CDR3 is 14 residues. CDR1 is DFQATT and CDR2 is SNEGSKA in the germline V gene (reference sequence). In the source study's methods: Researchers report that nucleated cell counts were estimated from reference gene primer amplification. Produced via immunoSEQ multiplex PCR; TCRdb's table is partial and in-frame only. The D gene and trimming were derived from the DNA, and the V and J assignments and clone size from that table. The sample holds roughly 170,000 clones, just under 90% seen once. The source is a woman under 30 who had recovered from COVID-19. This rearrangement joins TRBV20-1 to TRBJ2-7, with 10 nucleotides matching TRBD2. The sample comprised peripheral blood. CDR3 bases: TGCAGTGCTAGTCGTAGCGGGAGGTCCTACGAGCAGTACGTC. This codes for CSASRSGRSYEQYV.